These 24 T cell receptor beta chains originate from one sample sequenced in a study of cytomegalovirus exposure and HLA in healthy donors listed by TCRdb under 2017. Libraries were constructed by the immunoSEQ multiplex PCR assay. A mixture of 60 forward primers for TCR Vbeta segments and 13 reverse primers for TCR Jbeta segments was used in the multiplex PCR. Held by TCRdb, this immuneACCESS table contains in-frame sequences only and omits some clones. Under half of the omission traces to an unresolved V gene where checked; the cause of the rest is unknown. A total of 160,000 or so clones appear in this sample, around 73% of them only once. Clones ranked in the top ten supply about 1.3% of the sample. The material sequenced was PBMCs. These receptor sequences come from a male donor in good health and CMV-seronegative.

In this sample, this clone turned up once. V gene TRBV29-1 combines with J gene TRBJ2-5; the match to TRBD1 covers 8 bases. CDR3 length equals 13 residues. Germline V gene sequence: CDR1 SQVTM, CDR2 ANQGSEA. After removal of 4 bases from V and 5 bases from J, the junction contained 6 bases not matched to a gene. The CDR3, as DNA: TGCAGCGTTGGACAGGGGCGGTGGGAGACCCAGTACTTC. Protein product: CSVGQGRWETQYF. The whole variable domain, filled in from reference TRBV29-1 and TRBJ2-5, reads SAVISQKPSRDICQRGTSLTIQCQVDSQVTMMFWYRQQPGQSLTLIATANQGSEATYESGFVIDKFPISRPNLTFSTLTVSNMSPEDSSIYLCSVGQGRWETQYFGPGTRLLVL.

The chain uses TRBV30 and TRBJ1-3, with D hard to call. Germline V gene lookup returns CDR1 GTSNPN and CDR2 SVGIG (reference sequence). Trimming removed 1 base from V and 2 bases from J, with 9 bases in between. This CDR3 is 14 amino acids long. The CDR3 here is CAWSATNAGNTIYF. CDR3 sequence (DNA): TGTGCCTGGAGTGCGACAAACGCTGGAAACACCATATATTTT.

The gene calls are TRBV6-4 and TRBJ2-1, with D possibly TRBD1 on 6 matching bases. Trimming left V 3 bases short and J 11 bases short, with 14 bases between. The CDR3 consists of 13 residues. Germline CDR1 MRHNA, CDR2 SNTAGT. The CDR3 here is CASSEQLQGKQFF. The DNA for the CDR3 is TGTGCCAGCAGTGAGCAACTTCAGGGGAAGCAGTTCTTC.

The rearrangement links TRBV5-1 to TRBJ2-7; 7 bases fit TRBD1. This CDR3 contains 18 residues. Germline CDR1 is SGHRS and CDR2 is YFSETQ. J lost 0 bases, V lost 0 bases, and 12 bases had no gene match. The CDR3 protein is CASSLGTGTARLSYEQYF. The CDR3 DNA sequence: TGCGCCAGCAGCTTGGGGACCGGGACAGCAAGACTCTCCTACGAGCAGTACTTC.

The chain employs TRBV10-3 and TRBJ2-1, with a weak D call TRBD2 (6 bases). V gave up 2 bases and J gave up 1 base, with 9 bases separating them. Germline lookup yields CDR1 ENHRY and CDR2 SYGVKD. The CDR3 contains 15 residues. The CDR3 DNA is TGTGCCATCAGTGAGGGCGGGATTTCCTACAATGAGCAGTTCTTC. It translates to CAISEGGISYNEQFF.

This chain joins TRBV27 and TRBJ2-1; 13 bases line up with TRBD2. The CDR3 contains 15 residues. Germline V gives CDR1 MNHEY, CDR2 SMNVEV (reference sequence). V dropped 2 bases and J dropped 9; count of bases not matched to a gene: 4. The CDR3 sequence: CASSLTSGGATEQFF. The CDR3 DNA reads TGTGCCAGCAGTTTAACTAGCGGGGGGGCCACTGAGCAGTTCTTC.

The chain joins TRBV9 to TRBJ1-1; D gene ambiguous. Trimming cost V 2 bases and J 0 bases, with 8 bases left between them. This CDR3 is built from 14 residues. Germline loops: CDR1 SGDLS, CDR2 YYNGEE. This chain's CDR3 is CASSVTQMNTEAFF. The CDR3 coding sequence is TGTGCCAGCAGCGTTACACAAATGAACACTGAAGCTTTCTTT.

The gene calls are TRBV28 and TRBJ2-5; no firm D call. Trimming pared 3 bases from V and 2 bases from J, leaving 7 bases between. This CDR3 region has 13 residues. Germline V gives CDR1 MDHEN, CDR2 SYDVKM. The CDR3 sequence is CASSFPSQETQYF. CDR3 DNA sequence: TGTGCCAGCAGTTTTCCCAGTCAAGAGACCCAGTACTTC.

This clone has more than one count but fewer than ten. The genes are TRBV6-5 and TRBJ2-1; 16 bases line up with TRBD2. The germline gives CDR1 MNHEY, CDR2 SVGAGI. CDR3 length equals 15 residues. The J segment lost 5 bases and the V segment lost 6 bases, leaving 1 base of the junction unmatched. The CDR3 DNA reads TGTGCCAGCAGGGGACTAGCGGGAGGGCACAATGAGCAGTTCTTC. Residues: CASRGLAGGHNEQFF.

The genes are TRBV7-8 and TRBJ2-5; the D gene is possibly TRBD2 (5 bases). The CDR3 extends over 13 amino acids. V dropped 4 bases and J dropped 2 bases, with 8 bases sitting between them. Germline CDR1 and CDR2: SGHVS and FQNEAQ. For the CDR3, the DNA is TGTGCCAGCAGCTCGGACTTTCAAGAGACCCAGTACTTC. Translation gives CASSSDFQETQYF.

The gene calls are TRBV15 and TRBJ2-1; D ambiguous. Germline assignment: CDR1 LNHNV and CDR2 YYDKDF (reference sequence). V was shortened by 0 bases and J by 8 bases, with 14 bases between the two germline ends. The CDR3 consists of 15 residues. The CDR3 nucleotides read TGTGCCACCAGCAGAGACCTAGTTTGGGTCGATGAGCAGTTCTTC. Translating gives CATSRDLVWVDEQFF.

The rearrangement links TRBV15 to TRBJ1-1; possible D gene TRBD1, 5 bases. The V end was cut by 4 bases, the J end by 7 bases, with 22 bases between. This CDR3 region has 16 residues. Germline assignment: CDR1 LNHNV and CDR2 YYDKDF (reference sequence). CDR3 loop: CATSKQPGLIFGEAFF. The CDR3 bases are TGTGCCACCAGCAAGCAGCCGGGACTGATTTTCGGTGAAGCTTTCTTT.

This chain connects TRBV9 to TRBJ2-7; 7 nucleotides align to TRBD2. The V and J ends lost 4 bases and 5 bases, in that order; junction bases with no gene match: 9. This CDR3 is built from 14 residues. CDR1 SGDLS and CDR2 YYNGEE come from the germline V gene. The CDR3 is CASSLEGRVDEQYF. CDR3 bases: TGTGCCAGCAGCCTCGAGGGGAGGGTCGACGAGCAGTACTTC. Filled out from reference TRBV9 and TRBJ2-7, the complete variable domain reads DSGVTQTPKHLITATGQRVTLRCSPRSGDLSVYWYQQSLDQGLQFLIQYYNGEERAKGNILERFSAQQFPDLHSELNLSSLELGDSALYFCASSLEGRVDEQYFGPGTRLTVT.

V and J are TRBV20-1 and TRBJ2-3; D is ambiguous. The V end lost 4 bases, the J end lost 4 bases, and 6 bases lay between the germline ends. Germline assignment: CDR1 DFQATT and CDR2 SNEGSKA (reference sequence). The CDR3 has 11 amino acids. The CDR3 DNA reads TGCAGTGCTAAAGGAGCAGATACGCAGTATTTT. Its translation is CSAKGADTQYF.

Only one count was recorded for this clone. V gene TRBV5-1 combines with J gene TRBJ1-1, with 7 bases identical to TRBD1. J lost 1 base, V lost 3 bases, and 6 bases had no gene match. Germline assignment: CDR1 SGHRS and CDR2 YFSETQ. The CDR3 is 15 amino acids. This CDR3 is CASSSGGQENTEAFF. CDR3 nucleotides: TGCGCCAGCAGCTCCGGTGGACAGGAGAACACTGAAGCTTTCTTT.

The CDR3, as DNA: TGTGCCAGCAGCTTAGACAACCCCTATAGAGGCTTAAACATTCAGTACTTC. This translates into CASSLDNPYRGLNIQYF. V usage is TRBV7-9 and J usage is TRBJ2-4; no clear D. The CDR3 length is 17 residues. Looked up from germline, CDR1 is SEHNR and CDR2 is FQNEAQ (reference sequence). V shed 1 base and J shed 6 bases, with 19 bases lying between them.

The table lists this clone with a few counts. The CDR3 region is CASSSNIIDGYTF. DNA for the CDR3: TGCGCCAGCAGCTCCAACATAATTGATGGCTACACCTTC. This chain joins TRBV5-1 and TRBJ1-2; D is unresolved. V lost 3 bases to trimming and J lost 6 bases, with 12 bases between them. The CDR3 extends over 13 amino acids. Germline V gives CDR1 SGHRS, CDR2 YFSETQ.

The V gene is TRBV6-6, the J gene TRBJ1-6; weak D call: TRBD1 (5 bases). Per germline, CDR1 MNHNY and CDR2 SVGAGI (reference sequence). V was pared by 7 bases and J by 9 bases, with 19 bases between. CDR3 length: 15 residues. The CDR3 sequence: CASTRDSSVGSPLHF. In DNA form, the CDR3 reads TGTGCCAGCACCCGGGACTCCAGTGTCGGTTCACCCCTCCACTTT.

V gene TRBV19 combines with J gene TRBJ2-5; TRBD1 matches at 9 bases. The V and J ends lost 7 bases and 5 bases, in that order; junction bases with no gene match: 8. The CDR3 has 14 residues. The germline gives CDR1 LNHDA, CDR2 SQIVND (reference sequence). The DNA of the CDR3 is TGTGCCAGTAAGCCGGGGACAGGGTCGGAGACCCAGTACTTC. It specifies CASKPGTGSETQYF.

The chain couples TRBV27 to TRBJ2-7; 13 bases are shared with TRBD2. V was pared by 5 bases and J by 6 bases, with 7 bases of the junction left unmatched. This CDR3 has 15 residues. In germline, CDR1 is MNHEY, CDR2 SMNVEV (reference sequence). The CDR3 sequence: CASSMRTSGSLEQYF. The CDR3 DNA reads as TGTGCCAGCAGTATGAGGACTAGCGGGAGTCTCGAGCAGTACTTC.

This clone showed up just once. This chain uses TRBV6-5 with TRBJ1-4; 9 bases line up with TRBD1. This CDR3 region has 14 residues. Losses at the gene ends were 6 bases for V and 6 bases for J; bases not matched to a gene: 5. Germline V gene sequence: CDR1 MNHEY, CDR2 SVGAGI. CDR3 bases: TGTGCCAGCAGACGCGGACAGGGGTATGAAAAACTGTTTTTT. It is translated as CASRRGQGYEKLFF.

The rearrangement links TRBV9 to TRBJ1-1, with D perhaps matching TRBD1 (5 bases). Deletions cut 0 bases from V and 1 base from J, with 10 bases between. The CDR3 is 15 residues long. CDR1 and CDR2 from the germline V gene are SGDLS and YYNGEE. The DNA of the CDR3 is TGTGCCAGCAGCGTAGCAACAGGACCGAACACTGAAGCTTTCTTT. This codes for CASSVATGPNTEAFF.

The V and J genes are TRBV2 and TRBJ1-1; 7 bases align to TRBD1. From germline, CDR1 is SNHLY and CDR2 FYNNEI. This CDR3 has 14 residues. V shed 1 base, J shed 2 bases, and the junction held 1 base outside the gene matches. The CDR3 loop is CASSEDRGNTEAFF. CDR3 nucleotide sequence: TGTGCCAGCAGTGAAGACAGGGGAAACACTGAAGCTTTCTTT.

This clone appeared once. The V and J genes are TRBV11-3 and TRBJ2-3; TRBD2 matches at 9 bases. CDR3 length: 16 amino acids. Germline V gives CDR1 SGHNT, CDR2 YENEEA. The ends lost 1 base at V and 6 bases at J; junction bases unmatched: 8. CDR3 loop: CASSLGAGGLSDTQYF. The CDR3 DNA reads TGTGCCAGCAGCTTAGGGGCGGGAGGGCTATCTGATACGCAGTATTTT.